This T cell receptor beta chain was profiled in a study of cytomegalovirus exposure and HLA in healthy donors. This clone has just a few counts. Its antigen is unknown. Study-wide results and caveats: A few CMV-associated chains were confirmed in vitro to be specific for CMV antigens. Analyzed later, association rates of TCRs varied across HLA loci, with DRB1 most and HLA-C fewest.

The CDR3 spans 12 residues. Trimming cost V 4 bases and J 4 bases; bases outside gene matches: 0. Germline V gives CDR1 SGHVS, CDR2 FQNEAQ. Primers included in the PCR were 60 Vbeta and 13 Jbeta primers. Assay used: immunoSEQ multiplex PCR; TCRdb lists only in-frame clones, some missing. The data hold more than 80,000 clones, with 65% to 80% observed a single time. This rearrangement joins TRBV7-8 to TRBJ2-7; 8 bases fit TRBD1. The sequenced sample was PBMCs. This clonotype was sampled from a man between 60 and 70 years old in good health and CMV-seronegative. CDR3 protein: CASSWTGYEQYF. CDR3 nucleotide sequence: TGTGCCAGCAGCTGGACAGGGTACGAGCAGTACTTC. Complete variable domain (other parts from reference TRBV7-8 and TRBJ2-7): GAGVSQSPRYKVAKRGQDVALRCDPISGHVSLFWYQQALGQGPEFLTYFQNEAQLDKSGLPSDRFFAERPEGSVSTLKIQRTQQEDSAVYLCASSWTGYEQYFGPGTRLTVT.